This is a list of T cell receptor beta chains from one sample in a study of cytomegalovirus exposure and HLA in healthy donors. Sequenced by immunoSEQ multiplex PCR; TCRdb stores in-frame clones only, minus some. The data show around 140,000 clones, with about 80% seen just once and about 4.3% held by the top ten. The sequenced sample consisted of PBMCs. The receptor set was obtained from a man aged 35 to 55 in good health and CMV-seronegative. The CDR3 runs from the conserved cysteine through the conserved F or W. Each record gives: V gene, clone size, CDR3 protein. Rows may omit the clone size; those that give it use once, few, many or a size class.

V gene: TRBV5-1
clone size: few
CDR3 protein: CASSLEGQGANEKLFF

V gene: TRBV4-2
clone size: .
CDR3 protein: CASSQGAGQPQHF

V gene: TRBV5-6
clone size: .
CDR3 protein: CASSLDRGEPQHF

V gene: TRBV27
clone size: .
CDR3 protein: CASRQGANTGELFF

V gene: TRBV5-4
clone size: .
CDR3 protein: CASSPGQGQETQYF

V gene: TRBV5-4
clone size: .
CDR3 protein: CASSPRQGVGDTEAFF

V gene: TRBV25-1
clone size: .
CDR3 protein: CASSEMTGFEQYF

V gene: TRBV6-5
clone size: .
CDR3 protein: CASSKNGAAEAFF

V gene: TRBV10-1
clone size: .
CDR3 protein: CASSVAGGENIQYF

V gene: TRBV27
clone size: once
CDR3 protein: CASSLSNRDRNYGYTF

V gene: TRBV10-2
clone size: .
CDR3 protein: CASKIAGGLVDTQYF

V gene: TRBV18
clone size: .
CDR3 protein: CASSPLLEVGTEAFF

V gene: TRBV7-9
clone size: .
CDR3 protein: CASSLVEAGNTDTQYF

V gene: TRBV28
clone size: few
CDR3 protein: CASSFLGTGGQPQHF

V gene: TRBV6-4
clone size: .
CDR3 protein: CASSIEGQGSTDTQYF

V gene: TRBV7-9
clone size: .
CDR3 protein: CASSLVVPDTQYF

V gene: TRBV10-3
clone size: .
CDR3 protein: CAISESQGMGYTF

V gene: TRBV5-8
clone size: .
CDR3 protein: CASSLGPRWGRGGELFF

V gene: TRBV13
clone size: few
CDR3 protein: CASSLGTGYEQYF

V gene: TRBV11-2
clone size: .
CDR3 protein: CASRQAGPQGEQYF

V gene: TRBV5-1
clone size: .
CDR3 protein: CASSLVILAGDYNEQFF

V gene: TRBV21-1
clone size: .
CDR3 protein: CASSLSTARSGYTF

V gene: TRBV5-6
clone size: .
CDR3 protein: CASSLPRGTYSPLHF

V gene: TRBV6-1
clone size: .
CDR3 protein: CASSDVPSGVGELFF

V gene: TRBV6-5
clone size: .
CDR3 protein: CASSLQGNTIYF

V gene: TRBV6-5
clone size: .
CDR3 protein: CASRTGSGQPQHF